This T cell receptor beta chain is from a study of cytomegalovirus exposure and HLA in healthy donors. Study outcomes and limitations: Later analysis indicated greater clonal expansion among HLA-associated TCR beta chains than among equally common other chains. Reports described diagnosis of cytomegalovirus status by the classifier as highly specific and sensitive.

V was clipped by 2 bases and J by 7 bases, with 11 bases between them. This CDR3 spans 14 amino acids. CDR1 and CDR2 from the germline V gene are LNHDA and SQIVND (reference sequence). Note on this clone: Its antigen is unknown.

The PCR made use of 60 Vbeta and 13 Jbeta primers. Only in-frame clones appear in the TCRdb table, and some are missing; sequencing was by immunoSEQ multiplex PCR. The profile shows approximately 100,000 clones, roughly 69% of them singletons. The sequence came from a woman between 65 and 79 years old in good health and CMV-seropositive. Sequencing was performed on PBMCs. This chain connects TRBV19 to TRBJ1-4; D gene ambiguous. The chain's CDR3 is CASSIWGEAEKLFF. The CDR3 DNA sequence: TGTGCCAGTAGTATATGGGGAGAAGCTGAAAAACTGTTTTTT.